This T cell receptor (beta chain) was observed in a study of Ad26.COV2.S vaccination and SARS-CoV-2 variants. Study-wide context: Intramuscularly, Ad26.COV2.S was given either once or twice, 56 days apart. Study results and limitations: Responses of T cells in total may have been underestimated by the TCR breadth and depth analyses. The placebo group had lower spike-specific TCR breadth than the vaccine recipients did.

Using immunoSEQ multiplex PCR, the repertoire was profiled, and TCRdb retains in-frame clones only, with some absent. The sample has around 450,000 clones; over 75% are singletons. On this clone: No antigen is known for it.

With 5 bases removed from V and 1 base from J, the gap between germline ends came to 9 bases. CDR1 and CDR2 (germline): LNHDA, SQIVND (reference sequence). The CDR3 length is 15 residues. Noted treatment: some 20 received Ad26.COV2.S at low or high dose, single or two shots; roughly 5 received placebo; per-sample allocation not given. Sampling took place 63 days after the first vaccine or placebo injection. The starting material was peripheral blood, obtained in a trial of Ad26.COV2.S vaccine versus placebo. This clonotype was obtained from a person between 18 and 59 years old who received the Ad26.COV2.S COVID-19 vaccine or a placebo. The V gene is TRBV19, the J gene TRBJ2-6; no reliable D call. The DNA for the CDR3 is TGTGCCAGTAGTCCGCAGAGATCTGGGGCCAACGTCCTGACTTTC. Residues: CASSPQRSGANVLTF.